The 2 T cell receptor beta chains reported below all come from one sample, sequenced in a study of shared clonotypes between healthy human individuals. The protocol was immunoSEQ multiplex PCR, while the TCRdb copy is restricted to in-frame clones and leaves out a portion. The sample holds 2,500,000 or so clones; just under 95% are singletons and the top ten take approximately 0.41%. The specimen sequenced was naive CD4+ T cells from PBMCs. Regarding subset: CD45RA+ positively selected. The receptors come from a man between 18 and 29 years old in good health. Some clones in this sample may be carry-over from other donors' samples.

This sequence joins TRBV6-6 and TRBJ2-7; D unresolved. Germline CDR1 reads MNHNY; CDR2 reads SVGAGI (reference sequence). This CDR3 comprises 12 residues. Trimming shortened V by 5 bases and J by 2 bases, and 7 bases separated the two germline ends. CDR3 protein: CASSTPAYEQYF. In nucleotides, the CDR3 is TGTGCCAGCAGTACCCCGGCCTACGAGCAGTACTTC.

CDR3 bases: TGTGCCAGCAGCTCGGGACTAGCGGGAGGGCCCTCCACAGATACGCAGTATTTT. It codes for CASSSGLAGGPSTDTQYF. The chain couples TRBV5-8 to TRBJ2-3; 16 bases map to TRBD2. The CDR3 totals 18 residues. CDR1 is SGHTS, CDR2 YDEGEE, per germline. J gave up 2 bases and V 3 bases, and 6 bases lay outside the gene matches.